The rows below give T cell receptor beta chains drawn from one sample of a study of blood T cell repertoires in COVID-19. TCRdb's copy holds only in-frame clones and misses some; the assay was immunoSEQ multiplex PCR. The table shows about 180,000 clones, with around 80% occurring only once. The specimen sequenced was peripheral blood. These TCRs come from a man aged 70 or older with active or convalescent COVID-19. Both conserved end residues are part of each CDR3. Fields, in order: J gene, V gene, D gene, clone size, CDR3 DNA, CDR3 protein. A D gene is named only where the DNA matches it firmly. The size of a clone is reported for some rows only, either as once, few or many, or as a class for expanded clones.

J: TRBJ2-4
V: TRBV18
D: NA
size: once
DNA: TGTGCCAGCTCACGGGAACCAGGGGTGGAAAACATTCAGTACTTC
CDR3: CASSREPGVENIQYF

J: TRBJ1-2
V: TRBV6-2/TRBV6-3
D: TRBD1
size: NA
DNA: TGTGCCAGCACCCCGACAGGGTTGAGAGGCTACACCTTC
CDR3: CASTPTGLRGYTF

J: TRBJ1-1
V: TRBV3-1/TRBV3-2
D: NA
size: NA
DNA: TGTGCCAGCAGCCAAGTTTCGGGTATTACTGAAGCTTTCTTT
CDR3: CASSQVSGITEAFF

J: TRBJ2-7
V: TRBV19
D: TRBD1
size: NA
DNA: TGTGCCAGTAGTGAACAGGGGACAGGGCCCTACGAGCAGTACTTC
CDR3: CASSEQGTGPYEQYF

J: TRBJ2-1
V: TRBV5-1
D: TRBD1
size: NA
DNA: TGCGCCAGCAGCTTAGGGGACAGTCGCTTGCCTGAGCAGTTCTTC
CDR3: CASSLGDSRLPEQFF

J: TRBJ2-7
V: TRBV6-5
D: TRBD1
size: NA
DNA: TGTGCCAGCAGTCTCGACAGGGCCTACGAGCAGTACTTC
CDR3: CASSLDRAYEQYF

J: TRBJ2-7
V: TRBV3-1/TRBV3-2
D: TRBD1
size: NA
DNA: TGTGCCAGCAGCCAAGGGGGGAAGGGACAGGGGACACGCGAGCAGTACTTC
CDR3: CASSQGGKGQGTREQYF

J: TRBJ1-1
V: TRBV15
D: NA
size: NA
DNA: TGTGCCACCAGCAGAGGCCGAGCCCCGAACACTGAAGCTTTCTTT
CDR3: CATSRGRAPNTEAFF

J: TRBJ2-7
V: TRBV28
D: TRBD2
size: NA
DNA: TGTGCCACCCTAGCGGGGGGCCCCGACGAGCAGTACTTC
CDR3: CATLAGGPDEQYF

J: TRBJ1-4
V: TRBV7-9
D: TRBD1
size: few
DNA: TGTGCCAGCAGCGGGGGACAGGTCTTTAATGAAAAACTGTTTTTT
CDR3: CASSGGQVFNEKLFF

J: TRBJ2-5
V: TRBV19
D: NA
size: NA
DNA: TGTGCCAGTAGCCGGGAGCTACAAGAGACCCAGTACTTC
CDR3: CASSRELQETQYF

J: TRBJ1-5
V: TRBV2
D: NA
size: NA
DNA: TGTGCCAGCAGGTCGGTGGGAGATCAGCCCCAGCATTTT
CDR3: CASRSVGDQPQHF

J: TRBJ1-1
V: TRBV6-5
D: NA
size: NA
DNA: TGTGCCAGCAGAAACATGCTGACTACTGAAGCTTTCTTT
CDR3: CASRNMLTTEAFF

J: TRBJ2-1
V: TRBV5-4
D: TRBD2
size: NA
DNA: TGTGCCAGCAGCTTTGGACTAGCGGGGACAAGCTCCTACAATGAGCAGTTCTTC
CDR3: CASSFGLAGTSSYNEQFF

J: TRBJ2-7
V: TRBV5-1
D: NA
size: NA
DNA: TGCGCCAGCAGCTTCGACAGGCGGGAGCAGTACTTC
CDR3: CASSFDRREQYF